This T cell receptor (beta chain) was obtained from a study of T cells in localized non-small cell lung cancer. General study results and limits: Exceeding tumor, uninvolved adjacent lung had the highest T cell clonality. Tumor samples were not multi-region, leaving intratumor heterogeneity unexcluded.

V lost 4 bases to trimming and J lost 10 bases, with 20 bases between them. In germline, CDR1 is SGHRS, CDR2 YFSETQ. This CDR3 is 14 amino acids long. This table comes from immunoSEQ multiplex PCR, and its TCRdb copy is limited to in-frame clones, with some not included. The sample shows approximately 76,000 clones, around 82% of them seen only once. In the case of this clone: Its target is unknown.

Source: peripheral blood, taken before any cancer treatment. The clonotype comes from a female donor older than 55 with stage I lung adenocarcinoma. This chain connects TRBV5-1 to TRBJ1-2; no clear D gene. This CDR3 is CASSPTPPGGFYTF. CDR3 bases: TGCGCCAGCAGCCCCACACCCCCGGGAGGGTTCTACACCTTC.